This T cell receptor beta chain emerged from a study of T cell responses to AZD1222 COVID-19 vaccine. This table comes from immunoSEQ multiplex PCR, and its TCRdb copy is limited to in-frame clones, with some not included. The sample lists approximately 80,000 clones, about 85% occurring once. Trimming shortened V by 1 base and J by 5 bases, and 17 bases separated the two germline ends. The germline V gene encodes CDR1 SGHDN and CDR2 FVKESK. The CDR3 length is 16 residues. This receptor was taken from an adult in good health. This specimen was peripheral blood, taken on day 0 of AZD1222 vaccination. This chain links TRBV14 with TRBJ1-1; D is unclear. The CDR3 nucleotides read TGTGCCAGCAGCCAAGTCAAGACCTTAGGTCGGACTGAAGCTTTCTTT. This sequence encodes CASSQVKTLGRTEAFF.